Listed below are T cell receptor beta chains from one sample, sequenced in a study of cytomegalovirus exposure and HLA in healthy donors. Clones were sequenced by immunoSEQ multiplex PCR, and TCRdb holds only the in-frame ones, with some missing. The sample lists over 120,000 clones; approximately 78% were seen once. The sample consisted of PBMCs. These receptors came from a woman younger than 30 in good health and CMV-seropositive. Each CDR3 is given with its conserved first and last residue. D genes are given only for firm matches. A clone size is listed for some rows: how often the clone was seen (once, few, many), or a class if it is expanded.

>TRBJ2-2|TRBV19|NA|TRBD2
TGTGCCAGTAGTACTCGGGGGGTAAACACCGGGGAGCTGTTTTTT
CASSTRGVNTGELFF
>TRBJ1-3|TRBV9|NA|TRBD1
TGTGCCAGCAGCGTAGAGGAGACAGGGAGAACTGGAAACACCATATATTTT
CASSVEETGRTGNTIYF
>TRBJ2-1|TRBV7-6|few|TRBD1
TGTGCCAGCAGCTTGGCAGGGGGATCCAATGAGCAGTTCTTC
CASSLAGGSNEQFF
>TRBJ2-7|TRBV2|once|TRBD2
TGTGCCAGCAGTGAACGGGTAGCGGGGGGGCTGGGGAACGAGCAGTACTTC
CASSERVAGGLGNEQYF
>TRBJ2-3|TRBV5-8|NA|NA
TGTGCCAGCAGCTTGAACAGCCCGTACGCAGATACGCAGTATTTT
CASSLNSPYADTQYF
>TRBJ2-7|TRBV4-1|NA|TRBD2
TGCGCCAGCAGCCAAGATAGGGGCGGGGGGCTTGCCTACGAGCAGTACTTC
CASSQDRGGGLAYEQYF
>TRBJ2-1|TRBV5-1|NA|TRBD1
TGCGCCAGCAGCTGGGACCGAAGGACAGGGAATTTACCCTCCTACAATGAGCAGTTCTTC
CASSWDRRTGNLPSYNEQFF
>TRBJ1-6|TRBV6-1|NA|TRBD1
TGTGCCAGCAGCATGACAGGGGCAAATTCCCCCCTCCACTTT
CASSMTGANSPLHF
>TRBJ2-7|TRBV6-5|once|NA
TGTGCCAGCAGTGGGGACACCCCCCCCTTCTACGAGCAGTACTTC
CASSGDTPPFYEQYF
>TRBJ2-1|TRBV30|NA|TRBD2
TGTGCCTGGTCTAGCGGGGGATCCTACAATGAGCAGTTCTTC
CAWSSGGSYNEQFF
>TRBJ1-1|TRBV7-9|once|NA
TGTGCCAGCAGCTTATCAGGGGAGAACACTGAAGCTTTCTTT
CASSLSGENTEAFF
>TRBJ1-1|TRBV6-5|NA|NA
TGTGCCAGCAGCTCGTTCGGTATGAACACTGAAGCTTTCTTT
CASSSFGMNTEAFF
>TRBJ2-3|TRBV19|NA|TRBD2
TGTGCCAGTAGTTTTGGGGGGAGGGGTATTGGGCAGTATTTT
CASSFGGRGIGQYF
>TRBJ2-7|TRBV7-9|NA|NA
TGTGCCAGCAGCCCCGTCTCGGGACAACCTTACGAGCAGTACTTC
CASSPVSGQPYEQYF
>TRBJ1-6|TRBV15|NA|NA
TGTGCCACCAGCAGAGAAGACAGCCCAACCTATAATTCACCCCTCCACTTT
CATSREDSPTYNSPLHF
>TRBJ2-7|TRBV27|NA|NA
TGTGCCAGCAGTTTAGCTTCAGGGGAACCCTACGAGCAGTACTTC
CASSLASGEPYEQYF